This T cell receptor beta chain was sequenced during a study of human T cells and chemical hapten exposure. The CDR3 sequence is 16 residues long. Trimming took 5 bases from V and 2 from J; bases not matched to a gene: 12. Germline V lookup: CDR1 DFQATT, CDR2 SNEGSKA (reference sequence). Library construction involved attaching unique molecular identifiers to individual cDNA molecules, which allowed quantitative, reproducible TCR counting. MiXCR, applied by TCRdb to the RACE reads, yields one record per CDR3 protein. Here the sample spans about 28,000 distinct CDR3 sequences, 7% to 8.5% being singletons. Time point described: healthy volunteer bleed at 2 weeks. Extraction yielded total RNA from whole blood (unfractionated). This clonotype was found many times.

This receptor was obtained from a human donor in good health. Some clones in this sample may be carry-over from other donors' samples. The chain employs TRBV20-1 and TRBJ2-3; 8 bases line up with TRBD1. Source material: whole blood. The CDR3 region has the DNA TGCAGTGCTGGTTATAAGACAGGGGATTACACAGATACGCAGTATTTT. The encoded protein is CSAGYKTGDYTDTQYF.